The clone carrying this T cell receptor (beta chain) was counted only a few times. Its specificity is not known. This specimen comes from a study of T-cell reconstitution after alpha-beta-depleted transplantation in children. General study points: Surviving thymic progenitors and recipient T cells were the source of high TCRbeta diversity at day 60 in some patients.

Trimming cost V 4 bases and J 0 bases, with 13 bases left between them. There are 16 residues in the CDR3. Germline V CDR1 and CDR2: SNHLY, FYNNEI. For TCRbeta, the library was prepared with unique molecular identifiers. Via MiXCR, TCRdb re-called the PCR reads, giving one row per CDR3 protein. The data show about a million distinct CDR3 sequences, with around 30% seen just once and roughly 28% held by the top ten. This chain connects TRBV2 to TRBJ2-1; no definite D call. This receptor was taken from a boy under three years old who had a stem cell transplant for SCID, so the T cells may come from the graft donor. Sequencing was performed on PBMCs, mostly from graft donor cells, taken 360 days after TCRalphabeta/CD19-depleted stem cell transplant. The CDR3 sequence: CASSVLGLSSYNEQFF. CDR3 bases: TGTGCCAGCAGTGTGTTGGGTTTGAGCTCCTACAATGAGCAGTTCTTC.